This TCR beta chain was captured by sequencing in a study of glioma-infiltrating T cells after dendritic cell vaccination. Overall study context: Autologous tumor lysate was loaded overnight onto monocyte-derived dendritic cells grown approximately seven days with IL-4 and GM-CSF. Three intradermal dendritic cell vaccine injections were given every two weeks.

As concerns this clone: Its target is unknown.

Blood PBMC samples: pre-vaccination, two weeks post third vaccination, and at tumor progression. Study observations and caveats: Survival was not directly related to TCR clonality in these patients.

The data were produced by immunoSEQ multiplex PCR, yet TCRdb's version contains in-frame clones alone and is incomplete. This sample has approximately 100,000 clones; 80% to 90% occur once, and the top ten carry roughly 12%. Trimming removed 5 bases from V and 6 bases from J, with 10 bases in between. The CDR3 has 13 residues. The germline V gene encodes CDR1 SGHVS and CDR2 FQNEAQ. The source is a human donor with glioblastoma. The sample in question was blood, obtained before dendritic cell vaccination. This chain uses TRBV7-8 with TRBJ2-2, with D hard to call. The CDR3 DNA follows: TGTGCCAGCAGCACCCCCAGGTCCGGGGAGCTGTTTTTT. It yields the protein CASSTPRSGELFF. The complete variable domain, with remaining parts taken from reference TRBV7-8 and TRBJ2-2, reads GAGVSQSPRYKVAKRGQDVALRCDPISGHVSLFWYQQALGQGPEFLTYFQNEAQLDKSGLPSDRFFAERPEGSVSTLKIQRTQQEDSAVYLCASSTPRSGELFFGEGSRLTVL.